These 12 T cell receptor beta chains originate from one sample sequenced in a study of human CD8 memory T cell subsets (dated by TCRdb to the early 2020s). A Human TCR Profiling Kit was used to prepare UMI-labeled 5' RACE TCRbeta libraries. Following TCRdb reprocessing, every CDR3 protein sequence forms one entry, and DNA is not provided. The sample table includes thousands of distinct CDR3 sequences. The top ten clonotypes cover around 21% of the sample. The specimen was CD8+ T cells from PBMCs. Source of these receptors: a human donor in good health.

The chain joins TRBV2 to TRBJ2-1. Germline V lookup: CDR1 SNHLY, CDR2 FYNNEI. The CDR3 loop spans 11 amino acids. CDR3 loop: CASSRLNEQFF.

This clonotype ranks as large (0.1 to 1%) in terms of frequency. The V gene is TRBV23-1, the J gene TRBJ2-1. TRBV23-1 is sorted into the ORF group, with uncertain function. CDR3 length: 16 residues. CDR3 protein: CASSQNFLSSYNEQFF.

The rearrangement uses TRBV7-9 and TRBJ2-1. The germline CDR1 and CDR2 sequences are SEHNR and FQNEAQ (reference sequence). The CDR3 contains 11 residues. The CDR3 sequence: CASSLGDKQFF.

The chain couples TRBV5-1 to TRBJ2-7; the D gene TCRdb calls, TRBD1, cannot be checked with no DNA. CDR3 size: 15 residues. The germline CDR1 and CDR2 sequences are SGHRS and YFSETQ. CDR3 protein: CASSLGSARSYEQYF.

The genes are TRBV10-3 and TRBJ2-7; TCRdb picks TRBD2, but there is no DNA to check that call. CDR1 is ENHRY and CDR2 is SYGVKD in the germline V gene. The CDR3 contains 13 residues. The CDR3 here is CAISDSSGYEQYF.

The V call is TRBV25-1, the J call TRBJ1-5; the D call from TCRdb, TRBD1, cannot be confirmed without DNA. Germline-derived CDR1 and CDR2 are MGHDK and SYGVNS. The CDR3 contains 14 residues. The CDR3 region is CASGTGTANQPQHF. Full variable domain (remainder filled in from reference TRBV25-1 and TRBJ1-5): EADIYQTPRYLVIGTGKKITLECSQTMGHDKMYWYQQDPGMELHLIHYSYGVNSTEKGDLSSESTVSRIRTEHFPLTLESARPSHTSQYLCASGTGTANQPQHFGDGTRLSIL.

This clonotype ranks as medium-sized (0.01 to 0.1%) in terms of frequency. The chain joins TRBV15 to TRBJ1-1; TCRdb's D gene call, TRBD1, goes unchecked for lack of DNA. Germline lookup yields CDR1 LNHNV and CDR2 YYDKDF (reference sequence). CDR3 length: 16 amino acids. The CDR3: CATSTNRGPVETEAFF.

The chain is built from TRBV5-4 and TRBJ1-1; TCRdb calls TRBD1, which cannot be checked without DNA. The CDR3 spans 14 residues. CDR1 and CDR2 from the germline V gene are SGHNT and YYREEE (reference sequence). The CDR3 sequence: CASSLKFGGTEAFF.

The rearrangement uses TRBV19 and TRBJ2-2; TCRdb's D call, TRBD1, is unchecked because there is no DNA. The CDR3 totals 14 residues. CDR1 and CDR2 (germline): LNHDA, SQIVND (reference sequence). Here the CDR3 reads CASILDMNTGELFF.

This clonotype shows up as medium-sized by frequency. The chain carries TRBV30 and TRBJ1-2; TCRdb gives TRBD1 as the D gene, but with no DNA this cannot be confirmed. CDR3 length equals 14 residues. Per germline, CDR1 GTSNPN and CDR2 SVGIG (reference sequence). The CDR3 reads CAWSVPGGSYGYTF.

V usage is TRBV15 and J usage is TRBJ2-1; checking the TCRdb D call of TRBD1 is not possible without DNA. CDR1 is LNHNV and CDR2 is YYDKDF in the germline V gene (reference sequence). The CDR3 runs 16 residues. CDR3 amino acids: CATSREGQYLGNEQFF.

This chain joins TRBV29-1 and TRBJ1-2. Germline assignment: CDR1 SQVTM and CDR2 ANQGSEA. This CDR3 has 14 amino acids. CDR3 residues: CSVEKGGANYGYTF.